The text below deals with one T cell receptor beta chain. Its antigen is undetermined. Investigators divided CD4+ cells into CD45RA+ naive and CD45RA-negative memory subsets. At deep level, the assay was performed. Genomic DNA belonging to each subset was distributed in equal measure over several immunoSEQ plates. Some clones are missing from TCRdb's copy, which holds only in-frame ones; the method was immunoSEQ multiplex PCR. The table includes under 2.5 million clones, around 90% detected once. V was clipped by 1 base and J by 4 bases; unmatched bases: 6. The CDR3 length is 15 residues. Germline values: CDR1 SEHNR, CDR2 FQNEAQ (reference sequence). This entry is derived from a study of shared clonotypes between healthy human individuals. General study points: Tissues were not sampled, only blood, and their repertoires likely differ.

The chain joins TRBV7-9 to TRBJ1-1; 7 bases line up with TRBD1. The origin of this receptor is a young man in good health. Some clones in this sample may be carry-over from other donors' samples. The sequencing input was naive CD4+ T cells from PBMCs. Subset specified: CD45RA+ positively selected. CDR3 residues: CASSLVQGGPTEAFF. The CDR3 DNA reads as TGTGCCAGCAGCTTAGTTCAGGGGGGGCCCACTGAAGCTTTCTTT.